Below are 32 T cell receptor beta chains sequenced from a single sample in a study of OX40 agonist ivuxolimab in advanced cancers. The protocol was immunoSEQ multiplex PCR, while the TCRdb copy is restricted to in-frame clones and leaves out a portion. The sample contains tens of thousands of clones, roughly 89% of which appear only once. The material sequenced was CD4+ or CD8+ T cells sorted from blood, taken in a trial of the OX40 agonist ivuxolimab. All receptors come from an adult with an advanced solid tumor such as melanoma, head and neck, liver or kidney cancer.

The chain combines TRBV28 with TRBJ1-5, with no clear D. Per germline, CDR1 MDHEN and CDR2 SYDVKM. Trimming cost V 2 bases and J 0 bases, with 14 bases left between them. The CDR3 loop spans 17 amino acids. The chain's CDR3 is CASSLGHGTDSNQPQHF. In DNA, the CDR3 is TGTGCCAGCAGTTTAGGCCACGGCACAGATAGCAATCAGCCCCAGCATTTT.

This chain links TRBV19 with TRBJ2-2; D remains unclear. The ends were cut back, 6 bases at V and 8 bases at J, with 19 bases in the middle. Germline lookup yields CDR1 LNHDA and CDR2 SQIVND (reference sequence). This CDR3 has 15 amino acids. The chain's CDR3 is CASSYAPRSWGELFF. CDR3 nucleotides: TGTGCCAGTAGCTACGCCCCCAGGTCCTGGGGGGAGCTGTTTTTT. Using reference TRBV19 and TRBJ2-2 for the parts outside the CDR3, the full variable domain is DGGITQSPKYLFRKEGQNVTLSCEQNLNHDAMYWYRQDPGQGLRLIYYSQIVNDFQKGDIAEGYSVSREKKESFPLTVTSAQKNPTAFYLCASSYAPRSWGELFFGEGSRLTVL.

This chain uses TRBV9 with TRBJ2-3; maybe TRBD2 (6 bases). The V gene's germline CDR1 is SGDLS and CDR2 YYNGEE. The CDR3 extends over 15 amino acids. V was pared by 3 bases and J by 1 base, with 12 bases between. The CDR3 reads CASSADPGGTDTQYF. Written as DNA, the CDR3 is TGTGCCAGCAGCGCGGATCCGGGGGGCACAGATACGCAGTATTTT. Together with reference TRBV9 and TRBJ2-3, the CDR3 gives the full variable domain: DSGVTQTPKHLITATGQRVTLRCSPRSGDLSVYWYQQSLDQGLQFLIQYYNGEERAKGNILERFSAQQFPDLHSELNLSSLELGDSALYFCASSADPGGTDTQYFGPGTRLTVL.

V gene TRBV7-3 combines with J gene TRBJ1-1; D gene ambiguous. The germline V gene encodes CDR1 SGHTA and CDR2 FQGTGA. The CDR3 length is 14 residues. V was pared by 1 base and J by 3 bases, with 9 bases between. The CDR3 sequence is CASSLRGRDTEAFF. DNA for the CDR3: TGTGCCAGCAGCTTAAGGGGAAGGGACACTGAAGCTTTCTTT.

The chain carries TRBV30 and TRBJ2-7, with unresolved D. Trimming cost V 2 bases and J 1 base, with 9 bases left between them. The CDR3 is made up of 13 amino acids. Per the germline V gene, CDR1 is GTSNPN and CDR2 is SVGIG (reference sequence). In DNA, the CDR3 is TGTGCCTGGAGTATTGCGGATTCCTACGAGCAGTACTTC. Translating gives CAWSIADSYEQYF.

This chain uses TRBV27 with TRBJ2-7, with D perhaps TRBD2 (6 bases). Germline V gene data show CDR1 as MNHEY and CDR2 as SMNVEV (reference sequence). This CDR3 is 14 amino acids long. Trimming left V 6 bases short and J 5 bases short, with 17 bases between. CDR3 bases: TGTGCCAGCAGCCTGACTAGTAAATTCCACGAGCAGTACTTC. Protein sequence: CASSLTSKFHEQYF.

This chain links TRBV5-6 with TRBJ2-1; 7 bases map to TRBD2. The CDR3 sequence is 12 residues long. The V gene's germline CDR1 is SGHDT and CDR2 YYEEEE. V lost 2 bases to trimming and J lost 12 bases; unmatched junction nucleotides: 5. The CDR3 DNA sequence: TGTGCCAGCAGCTTCGGGGGGTCCGGGCAGTTCTTC. Its protein is CASSFGGSGQFF.

The chain is built from TRBV10-3 and TRBJ2-5; 10 bases fit TRBD2. The CDR3 length is 15 residues. CDR1 ENHRY and CDR2 SYGVKD come from the germline V gene. The trim removed 8 bases at V and 0 bases at J, leaving 6 bases unmatched. The CDR3 DNA sequence: TGTGCCATCGGGGGACTAGCGATAGACCAAGAGACCCAGTACTTC. This encodes CAIGGLAIDQETQYF.

Only one count was recorded for this clone. The genes are TRBV7-9 and TRBJ1-3; D is unclear. The V end was cut by 2 bases, the J end by 0 bases, with 17 bases between. Per the germline V gene, CDR1 is SEHNR and CDR2 is FQNEAQ (reference sequence). There are 18 residues in the CDR3. The CDR3: CASSLSFGESFSGNTIYF. In DNA, the CDR3 is TGTGCCAGCAGCTTAAGTTTTGGAGAGTCTTTCTCTGGAAACACCATATATTTT.

The chain couples TRBV19 to TRBJ1-5; D gene unclear. Trimming cost V 0 bases and J 3 bases, with 0 bases left between them. Germline CDR1 is LNHDA and CDR2 is SQIVND (reference sequence). There are 12 residues in the CDR3. In nucleotides, the CDR3 is TGTGCCAGTAGTATAGACAATCAGCCCCAGCATTTT. This sequence encodes CASSIDNQPQHF.

The chain uses TRBV5-8 and TRBJ2-7; D may be TRBD2 (5 bases). The germline V and J ends were trimmed by 3 bases and 3 bases, with 19 bases remaining between them. The CDR3 runs 16 residues. Germline CDR1 SGHTS, CDR2 YDEGEE. The CDR3 region is CASSSEKGLLSYEQYF. As DNA, the CDR3 is TGTGCCAGCAGCTCGGAGAAAGGACTGCTAAGCTACGAGCAGTACTTC.

This sequence joins TRBV6-5 and TRBJ2-7, with 7 bases fitting TRBD1. After removal of 0 bases from V and 3 bases from J, the junction contained 5 bases not matched to a gene. This CDR3 comprises 15 residues. Germline V gene lookup returns CDR1 MNHEY and CDR2 SVGAGI. The CDR3 region is CASSYSGQVDYEQYF. In DNA, the CDR3 is TGTGCCAGCAGTTACTCCGGACAGGTGGACTACGAGCAGTACTTC.

The chain links TRBV27 to TRBJ1-2; the D is unclear. V was trimmed by 0 bases and J by 3 bases, leaving 5 bases between them. Germline CDR1 MNHEY, CDR2 SMNVEV (reference sequence). The CDR3 loop spans 13 amino acids. CDR3 DNA: TGTGCCAGCAGTTTATCGGGAGACTATGGCTACACCTTC. Protein sequence: CASSLSGDYGYTF.

This chain links TRBV5-6 with TRBJ1-5; D perhaps matches TRBD1 (6 bases). CDR1 is SGHDT and CDR2 is YYEEEE in the germline V gene. The length of the CDR3 is 13 residues. The V end lost 4 bases, the J end lost 7 bases, and 12 bases lay between the germline ends. The CDR3 DNA reads TGTGCCAGCAGCATTGGGAGGGGGCAGCCCCAGCATTTT. This translates into CASSIGRGQPQHF.

This chain links TRBV29-1 with TRBJ2-7; 8 bases align to TRBD1. V shed 0 bases, J shed 0 bases, and the junction held 4 bases outside the gene matches. This CDR3 comprises 15 residues. From germline, CDR1 is SQVTM and CDR2 ANQGSEA. CDR3 DNA sequence: TGCAGCGTTGAAGATTCGACAGGGGTCTCCTACGAGCAGTACTTC. Translation gives CSVEDSTGVSYEQYF.

This clone is a singleton in its sample. This sequence joins TRBV30 and TRBJ1-2, with 7 nucleotides matching TRBD1. The CDR3 has 10 residues. Germline CDR1 reads GTSNPN; CDR2 reads SVGIG (reference sequence). Trimming at V came to 7 bases and at J to 7 bases, leaving 3 bases not matched to a gene. The CDR3 bases are TGTGCCTCCGGGGACAGTGGCTACACCTTC. Amino acid sequence: CASGDSGYTF.

V usage is TRBV7-3 and J usage is TRBJ2-3; 7 bases are a match to TRBD2. The V gene end was trimmed by 2 bases and the J gene end by 1 base; junction bases not matched to a gene: 0. The CDR3 length is 14 residues. Germline CDR1 reads SGHTA; CDR2 reads FQGTGA. CDR3: CASSLLAGTDTQYF. The CDR3 coding sequence is TGTGCCAGCAGCTTACTAGCGGGCACAGATACGCAGTATTTT.

V and J are TRBV28 and TRBJ2-7; D gene uncertain. Germline assignment: CDR1 MDHEN and CDR2 SYDVKM. Trimming cost V 3 bases and J 3 bases, with 15 bases left between them. There are 15 residues in the CDR3. The CDR3 reads CASSFSGSPVYEQYF. CDR3 bases: TGTGCCAGCAGTTTTTCTGGAAGTCCGGTCTACGAGCAGTACTTC.

CDR3 bases: TGTGCCAGCAGCGGGACGGACGGGAGCTCCTACAATGAGCAGTTCTTC. Its protein is CASSGTDGSSYNEQFF. The genes are TRBV11-2 and TRBJ2-1, with D tentatively TRBD2 (6 bases). The length of the CDR3 is 16 residues. Germline assignment: CDR1 SGHAT and CDR2 FQNNGV. Trimming shortened V by 5 bases and J by 0 bases, and 14 bases separated the two germline ends.

The chain joins TRBV7-9 to TRBJ1-1, with 8 bases identical to TRBD1. From germline, CDR1 is SEHNR and CDR2 FQNEAQ (reference sequence). CDR3 length equals 12 residues. The V gene end was trimmed by 9 bases and the J gene end by 5 bases; junction bases not matched to a gene: 5. The CDR3 sequence is CARRDRGTEAFF. CDR3 nucleotides: TGTGCCAGAAGAGACAGGGGAACTGAAGCTTTCTTT. Based on the CDR3 plus reference TRBV7-9 and TRBJ1-1, the full variable domain is DTGVSQNPRHKITKRGQNVTFRCDPISEHNRLYWYRQTLGQGPEFLTYFQNEAQLEKSRLLSDRFSAERPKGSFSTLEIQRTEQGDSAMYLCARRDRGTEAFFGQGTRLTVV.

This chain's CDR3 is CATSRNSASTDTQYF. The CDR3 bases are TGTGCCACCAGCAGAAACTCAGCTAGCACAGATACGCAGTATTTT. The V and J genes are TRBV15 and TRBJ2-3, with D hard to call. The V end lost 2 bases, the J end lost 0 bases, and 9 bases lay between the germline ends. Germline-derived CDR1 and CDR2 are LNHNV and YYDKDF (reference sequence). The length of the CDR3 is 15 residues.

The rearrangement uses TRBV9 and TRBJ2-2, with TRBD1 as a possible D gene (6 bases). CDR1 and CDR2 from the germline V gene are SGDLS and YYNGEE. This CDR3 has 16 amino acids. Between the trimmed V and J ends, which lost 5 bases and 1 base, there was a span of 15 bases. CDR3 in DNA: TGTGCCAGCAGTCATTACCGGGACAAGAACACCGGGGAGCTGTTTTTT. Amino acid sequence: CASSHYRDKNTGELFF.

V gene TRBV27 combines with J gene TRBJ2-7; D perhaps matches TRBD2 (6 bases). There are 14 residues in the CDR3. Germline-derived CDR1 and CDR2 are MNHEY and SMNVEV (reference sequence). V dropped 2 bases and J dropped 2 bases, with 10 bases sitting between them. The CDR3 coding sequence is TGTGCCAGCAGTTTAGGTAGCGGCGCCTACGAGCAGTACTTC. It encodes CASSLGSGAYEQYF.

V is TRBV11-2 and J is TRBJ1-1; D is undetermined. Trimming removed 0 bases at V and 6 bases at J, with 11 bases between. In germline, CDR1 is SGHAT, CDR2 FQNNGV. The CDR3 runs to 14 residues. CDR3 amino acids: CASSLEGFSSEAFF. The CDR3 nucleotides are TGTGCCAGCAGCTTAGAAGGGTTTAGTTCTGAAGCTTTCTTT.

This chain links TRBV4-1 with TRBJ1-2, with D possibly matching TRBD1 (5 bases). The CDR3 spans 17 residues. V lost 1 base to trimming and J lost 6 bases, with 21 bases between them. Germline V lookup: CDR1 MGHRA, CDR2 YSYEKL. CDR3 amino acids: CASSQVNPHRPRDGYTF. The CDR3 DNA is TGCGCCAGCAGCCAAGTTAATCCCCACCGACCCAGGGATGGCTACACCTTC.

The rearrangement uses TRBV9 and TRBJ2-2; unclear D gene. The germline V gene has CDR1 SGDLS and CDR2 YYNGEE. The ends were cut back, 0 bases at V and 5 bases at J, with 8 bases in the middle. The length of the CDR3 is 14 residues. Here the CDR3 DNA reads TGTGCCAGCAGCGTAGGAGGCCTAACCGGGGAGCTGTTTTTT. Its translation: CASSVGGLTGELFF.

The V call is TRBV12-5, the J call TRBJ2-7; 9 bases fit TRBD1. CDR1 is LGHNT and CDR2 is FRNRAP in the germline V gene. This CDR3 region has 18 residues. Trimming took 2 bases from V and 3 from J; bases not matched to a gene: 14. CDR3 residues: CASGLTSAPGQGNYEQYF. The CDR3 coding sequence is TGTGCTAGTGGTTTGACCTCGGCGCCGGGACAGGGAAACTACGAGCAGTACTTC.

This rearrangement joins TRBV2 to TRBJ2-4; TRBD1 matches 8 bases. In germline, CDR1 is SNHLY, CDR2 FYNNEI. The V gene end was trimmed by 5 bases and the J gene end by 0 bases; junction bases not matched to a gene: 6. The CDR3 has 16 amino acids. The CDR3 DNA reads TGTGCCAGCAGTTCCGGGACAGGTCTAGCCAAAAACATTCAGTACTTC. This encodes CASSSGTGLAKNIQYF.

V usage is TRBV6-5 and J usage is TRBJ2-5, with 8 bases matching TRBD1. J was trimmed by 5 bases and V by 6 bases; bases with no gene match: 8. The CDR3 extends over 14 amino acids. Germline loops: CDR1 MNHEY, CDR2 SVGAGI. CDR3: CASRTTGGVETQYF. CDR3 sequence (DNA): TGTGCCAGCAGAACCACAGGGGGAGTGGAGACCCAGTACTTC.

This clone has just one count. V usage is TRBV5-6 and J usage is TRBJ1-2, with D maybe TRBD1 (6 bases). The CDR3 consists of 13 residues. Germline-derived CDR1 and CDR2 are SGHDT and YYEEEE. Trimming removed 2 bases from V and 8 bases from J, with 13 bases in between. CDR3 DNA sequence: TGTGCCAGCAGCTTCGACGGGGGCCGGGGCTACACCTTC. This sequence encodes CASSFDGGRGYTF.

This CDR3 is CASSTSYEQYF. The CDR3 bases are TGTGCCAGCAGCACTTCCTACGAGCAGTACTTC. The chain recombines TRBV6-1 with TRBJ2-7; D not certain. Germline CDR1 reads MNHNS; CDR2 reads SASEGT. Trimming took 6 bases from V and 1 from J, leaving 4 bases between them. The CDR3 has 11 residues.

The genes are TRBV27 and TRBJ1-1; the D gene is possibly TRBD1 (6 bases). The CDR3 covers 13 residues. The V end was cut by 4 bases, the J end by 8 bases, with 14 bases between. CDR1 and CDR2 from the germline V gene are MNHEY and SMNVEV (reference sequence). CDR3 DNA: TGTGCCAGCAGTTGGGACCGGGGGGGCGAAGCTTTCTTT. Residues: CASSWDRGGEAFF.